Given below is one T cell receptor (beta chain) in context. The sample originates from a study of blood T cell repertoires in COVID-19. Study-level information: Donors in the United States, Italy and Spain gave samples during acute or convalescent COVID-19. The cDNA or gDNA used as material had been derived from T cells, B-cell-depleted T cells, or PBMCs.

The ends were cut back, 0 bases at V and 8 bases at J, with 5 bases in the middle. The CDR3 is 12 residues long. CDR1 is LGHDT, CDR2 YNNKEL, per germline (reference sequence). Recruitment covered under 25 US areas and drew participants whose ages spanned roughly 18 to 90 years. Participant-reported clinical history was the basis for cohort assignment. Repertoires were generated with immunoSEQ multiplex PCR, while TCRdb's copy carries only in-frame clones and drops some. In the table there are hundreds of thousands of clones, roughly 90% of which are singletons. This receptor was taken from a woman between 45 and 65 years old who had recovered from COVID-19. The chain employs TRBV3-1 (or the pseudogene TRBV3-2) and TRBJ1-3; D unresolved. The sequencing input was PBMCs or T cells enriched from blood (not recorded which). CDR3 nucleotides: TGTGCCAGCAGCCAAGATCAGGACACCATATATTTT. Encoded protein: CASSQDQDTIYF.